The entry below gives a single T cell receptor (beta chain) sequence along with its context. The target antigen is unknown. Germline lookup yields CDR1 MNHEY and CDR2 SVGAGI. V lost 0 bases to trimming and J lost 7 bases, with 12 bases between them. The CDR3 covers 15 residues. The data derive from a study of T cell responses to AZD1222 COVID-19 vaccine. Study conclusions and caveats: Two doses of AZD1222 preceded a rise in Spike-specific TCR breadth and depth.

The method was immunoSEQ multiplex PCR; TCRdb's version includes in-frame clones alone and lacks a portion of them. The profile covers about 120,000 clones, with approximately 85% appearing a single time and roughly 4.8% taken by the ten largest. The sequencing used peripheral blood, collected on day 0 of AZD1222 vaccination. The sequence was obtained from an adult in good health. V is TRBV6-5 and J is TRBJ1-4; TRBD1 might be the D (5 bases). CDR3 sequence (DNA): TGTGCCAGCAGTTACTCCCATCTTAGGGGTGAAAAACTGTTTTTT. Translating it yields CASSYSHLRGEKLFF.